These 27 T cell receptor beta chains originate from one sample sequenced in a study of T cell responses to AZD1222 COVID-19 vaccine. Sequencing was performed with immunoSEQ multiplex PCR; in TCRdb, only in-frame clones are kept and a portion is missing. The top ten hold 1.6% of the sample, which has 150,000 to 200,000 clones, around 90% seen once. The sequenced sample was peripheral blood, obtained on day 0 of AZD1222 vaccination. The source of these receptors is an adult in good health.

This chain links TRBV15 with TRBJ2-7; D ambiguous. The CDR3 extends over 14 amino acids. Per germline, CDR1 LNHNV and CDR2 YYDKDF (reference sequence). The germline V and J ends were trimmed by 0 bases and 4 bases, with 10 bases remaining between them. The CDR3 DNA is TGTGCCACCAGCAGAGATGGGGTGGGGTACGAGCAGTACTTC. The encoded protein is CATSRDGVGYEQYF.

The chain joins TRBV27 to TRBJ2-3; TRBD2 might be the D (6 bases). This CDR3 contains 14 residues. Trimming shortened V by 5 bases and J by 7 bases, and 16 bases separated the two germline ends. Germline lookup yields CDR1 MNHEY and CDR2 SMNVEV (reference sequence). The CDR3 here is CASSPTETRNTQYF. As DNA, the CDR3 is TGTGCCAGCAGTCCTACTGAGACTAGAAATACGCAGTATTTT.

V and J are TRBV10-3 and TRBJ1-5; no clear D gene. CDR3 length equals 14 residues. V was pared by 2 bases and J by 4 bases, with 9 bases between. Germline V gene data show CDR1 as ENHRY and CDR2 as SYGVKD. The CDR3 loop reads CAISEGQENQPQHF. For the CDR3, the DNA is TGTGCCATCAGTGAGGGTCAGGAGAATCAGCCCCAGCATTTT.

The V gene is TRBV30, the J gene TRBJ1-2, with TRBD1 matching over 7 bases. The CDR3 extends over 15 amino acids. V was clipped by 3 bases and J by 6 bases; unmatched bases: 13. CDR1 and CDR2 (germline): GTSNPN, SVGIG (reference sequence). The CDR3 coding sequence is TGTGCCTGGAGGCCCCGGGACAGAGGGGTGAATGGCTACACCTTC. Residues: CAWRPRDRGVNGYTF.

CDR3 region: CASSYMSGLMALTSSSYEQYF. CDR3 DNA sequence: TGTGCCAGCAGTTACATGTCGGGGTTGATGGCCCTCACTTCCAGCTCCTACGAGCAGTACTTC. This chain joins TRBV6-2 or TRBV6-3 and TRBJ2-7; D may be TRBD2 (5 bases). V was trimmed by 2 bases and J by 0 bases, leaving 29 bases between them. Germline-derived CDR1 and CDR2 are MNHEY and SVGEGT. The CDR3 runs to 21 residues.

The rearrangement joins TRBV11-2 to TRBJ2-7; D is uncertain. This CDR3 has 15 residues. V gave up 0 bases and J gave up 7 bases, with 16 bases separating them. In germline, CDR1 is SGHAT, CDR2 FQNNGV. CDR3 bases: TGTGCCAGCAGCTTAGAAGTGGTGGGGTTATCGGAGCAGTACTTC. Protein sequence: CASSLEVVGLSEQYF.

The rearrangement joins TRBV19 to TRBJ1-5; 7 bases fit TRBD1. V lost 5 bases and J lost 1; bases outside the gene matches: 5. The CDR3 loop spans 15 amino acids. Germline V CDR1 and CDR2: LNHDA, SQIVND (reference sequence). The CDR3 loop is CASSFRGRSNQPQHF. CDR3 DNA: TGTGCCAGTAGTTTCAGGGGGAGAAGCAATCAGCCCCAGCATTTT.

V and J are TRBV7-8 and TRBJ1-1, with D tentatively TRBD1 (5 bases). The germline gives CDR1 SGHVS, CDR2 FQNEAQ. The length of the CDR3 is 14 residues. The V end lost 0 bases, the J end lost 0 bases, and 5 bases lay between the germline ends. This chain's CDR3 is CASSLAGVNTEAFF. In DNA form, the CDR3 reads TGTGCCAGCAGCTTAGCGGGGGTGAACACTGAAGCTTTCTTT.

This clone was recorded only once. The chain has TRBV7-9 and TRBJ1-1; 7 nucleotides match TRBD1. CDR3 length: 15 amino acids. J gave up 3 bases and V 1 base, and 5 bases lay outside the gene matches. The germline V gene has CDR1 SEHNR and CDR2 FQNEAQ (reference sequence). This CDR3 reads CASSLGGRGHTEAFF. For the CDR3, the DNA is TGTGCCAGCAGCTTAGGAGGTAGGGGGCACACTGAAGCTTTCTTT.

Concerning this clone: A far larger clone lies a single base away; this is likely a read error. The chain carries TRBV5-6 and TRBJ1-5; 7 positions agree with TRBD1. The trim removed 2 bases at V and 4 bases at J, leaving 0 bases unmatched. CDR3 length equals 13 residues. CDR1 and CDR2 (germline): SGHDT, YYEEEE. CDR3 in amino acids: CASSLQGNQPQHF. CDR3 nucleotides: TGTGCCAGCAGCTTACAGGGGAATCAGCCCCAGCATTTT.

J is TRBJ2-1 and V is TRBV9, with D perhaps TRBD2 (5 bases). CDR1 SGDLS and CDR2 YYNGEE come from the germline V gene. This CDR3 has 15 amino acids. The germline V and J ends were trimmed by 2 bases and 8 bases, with 17 bases remaining between them. CDR3 region: CASSVSVGIMDEQFF. The DNA for the CDR3 is TGTGCCAGCAGCGTTAGCGTGGGGATCATGGATGAGCAGTTCTTC.

This clone was seen once. CDR3 DNA: TGTGCCAGCAGCACCGCGGGACTAGCGGGGCCCAACACCGGGGAGCTGTTTTTT. This translates into CASSTAGLAGPNTGELFF. This rearrangement joins TRBV13 to TRBJ2-2, with 13 bases that match TRBD2. CDR1 PRHDT and CDR2 FYEKMQ come from the germline V gene (reference sequence). The CDR3 is made up of 18 amino acids. V lost 5 bases, J lost 2 bases, and 8 bases stayed unmatched.

The gene calls are TRBV28 and TRBJ1-4, with D perhaps TRBD1 (6 bases). V was pared by 4 bases and J by 7 bases, with 16 bases between. This CDR3 has 15 amino acids. Germline CDR1 MDHEN, CDR2 SYDVKM. CDR3 in DNA: TGTGCCAGCAGTTACCCCGGGGGGCAAGTTGAAAAACTGTTTTTT. Translating it yields CASSYPGGQVEKLFF.

The chain joins TRBV7-2 to TRBJ1-2; 8 bases are a match to TRBD1. CDR1 and CDR2 (germline): SGHTA, FQGNSA. J gave up 7 bases and V 5 bases, and 21 bases lay outside the gene matches. The CDR3 runs to 18 residues. CDR3 amino acids: CASSLTGTGQASTRGYTF. In DNA, the CDR3 is TGTGCCAGCAGCCTGACTGGAACGGGACAGGCCAGTACTCGTGGCTACACCTTC. Supplemented by reference TRBV7-2 and TRBJ1-2, the full variable domain reads GAGVSQSPSNKVTEKGKDVELRCDPISGHTALYWYRQSLGQGLEFLIYFQGNSAPDKSGLPSDRFSAERTGGSVSTLTIQRTQQEDSAVYLCASSLTGTGQASTRGYTFGSGTRLTVV.

Points on this clone: At the DNA level, this CDR3 is encoded by other sequences in the same sample as well. The chain joins TRBV5-1 to TRBJ2-5; 13 bases map to TRBD2. The CDR3 has 14 amino acids. The junction had 2 bases not matched to a gene; V was cut back by 4 bases and J by 5 bases. CDR1 is SGHRS, CDR2 YFSETQ, per germline. CDR3 bases: TGCGCCAGCAGCCAGGGACTAGCGGGGGAGACCCAGTACTTC. This encodes CASSQGLAGETQYF.

The genes are TRBV19 and TRBJ2-7, with 10 bases identical to TRBD2. CDR1 LNHDA and CDR2 SQIVND come from the germline V gene (reference sequence). CDR3 size: 16 residues. Trimming took 3 bases from V and 5 from J; bases not matched to a gene: 10. As DNA, the CDR3 is TGTGCCAGTAGTATCGGTAGGCCTAGCGGGAGCGACGAGCAGTACTTC. It is translated as CASSIGRPSGSDEQYF.

The chain employs TRBV5-1 and TRBJ1-1; weak D call: TRBD1 (5 bases). Germline V CDR1 and CDR2: SGHRS, YFSETQ. V was clipped by 5 bases and J by 7 bases, with 12 bases between them. CDR3 size: 12 residues. The CDR3 nucleotides are TGCGCCAGCAGTGGGCAGGGAAATGAAGCTTTCTTT. Its translation: CASSGQGNEAFF.

The chain couples TRBV7-3 to TRBJ1-1, with D possibly being TRBD1 (6 bases). The CDR3 extends over 15 amino acids. Trimming removed 5 bases at V and 7 bases at J, with 20 bases between. The germline gives CDR1 SGHTA, CDR2 FQGTGA. In DNA, the CDR3 is TGTGCCAGCAGCCCTAGAGGGGGGCCGCGGAGTGAAGCTTTCTTT. Residues: CASSPRGGPRSEAFF.

The V gene is TRBV4-1, the J gene TRBJ2-1; 10 bases line up with TRBD1. CDR3 length equals 15 residues. V was clipped by 2 bases and J by 6 bases; unmatched bases: 4. Germline CDR1 is MGHRA and CDR2 is YSYEKL. Written as DNA, the CDR3 is TGCGCCAGCAGCCAACGACAGGGGGCATTCAATGAGCAGTTCTTC. This translates into CASSQRQGAFNEQFF.

In this sample, this clone turned up a few times. V usage is TRBV7-3 and J usage is TRBJ2-1, with 9 nucleotides matching TRBD2. The CDR3 consists of 14 residues. The J segment lost 8 bases and the V segment lost 5 bases, leaving 7 bases of the junction unmatched. Germline lookup yields CDR1 SGHTA and CDR2 FQGTGA. This CDR3 is CASSPTRTSDEQFF. For the CDR3, the DNA is TGTGCCAGCAGCCCTACCAGGACTAGCGATGAGCAGTTCTTC.

The genes are TRBV3-1 (or the pseudogene TRBV3-2) and TRBJ2-3, with TRBD2 as a possible D gene (5 bases). Trimming removed 1 base at V and 6 bases at J, with 5 bases between. CDR1 is LGHDT, CDR2 YNNKEL, per germline (reference sequence). CDR3 length equals 12 residues. The CDR3 region is CASSQGGDTQYF. The CDR3 region has the DNA TGTGCCAGCAGCCAAGGAGGGGATACGCAGTATTTT.

This clone has only a few counts. The chain uses TRBV21-1 and TRBJ1-5. TRBV21-1 is deemed a pseudogene. The CDR3 runs to 19 residues. As DNA, the CDR3 is TGTGCCAGCAGCAATCAGCGGACGGCAAACGATCATAGCAATCAGCCCCAGCATTTT. It encodes CASSNQRTANDHSNQPQHF.

The chain carries TRBV14 and TRBJ1-5; TRBD1 agrees at 7 bases. The germline CDR1 and CDR2 sequences are SGHDN and FVKESK. The CDR3 has 15 residues. The trim removed 1 base at V and 4 bases at J, leaving 4 bases unmatched. The CDR3 protein is CASSQGSGGNQPQHF. The CDR3 coding sequence is TGTGCCAGCAGCCAAGGGTCAGGGGGAAATCAGCCCCAGCATTTT.

The chain joins TRBV7-2 to TRBJ1-2; D gene uncertain. Germline V lookup: CDR1 SGHTA, CDR2 FQGNSA. Deletions cut 0 bases from V and 2 bases from J, with 7 bases between. The CDR3 is 14 residues long. The CDR3 nucleotides are TGTGCCAGCAGCTTAGCTCGGGGAAACTATGGCTACACCTTC. It codes for CASSLARGNYGYTF. The full variable domain, rest sourced from reference TRBV7-2 and TRBJ1-2, is GAGVSQSPSNKVTEKGKDVELRCDPISGHTALYWYRQSLGQGLEFLIYFQGNSAPDKSGLPSDRFSAERTGGSVSTLTIQRTQQEDSAVYLCASSLARGNYGYTFGSGTRLTVV.

The chain couples TRBV4-2 to TRBJ1-1, with TRBD1 identical over 9 bases. Trimming at V came to 4 bases and at J to 9 bases, leaving 6 bases not matched to a gene. Germline V gene data show CDR1 as LGHNA and CDR2 as YNFKEQ. CDR3 length: 13 residues. CDR3 in amino acids: CASSPRTGVQAFF. In nucleotides, the CDR3 is TGTGCCAGCAGCCCCCGGACAGGGGTGCAAGCTTTCTTT.

V and J are TRBV19 and TRBJ2-2, with 9 bases fitting TRBD2. The CDR3 sequence is 15 residues long. The junction had 8 bases not matched to a gene; V was cut back by 5 bases and J by 7 bases. Germline CDR1 LNHDA, CDR2 SQIVND (reference sequence). For the CDR3, the DNA is TGTGCCAGTAGTCCGGCTAGCGGGATGATCGGGGAGCTGTTTTTT. It yields the protein CASSPASGMIGELFF. Based on the CDR3 plus reference TRBV19 and TRBJ2-2, the full variable domain is DGGITQSPKYLFRKEGQNVTLSCEQNLNHDAMYWYRQDPGQGLRLIYYSQIVNDFQKGDIAEGYSVSREKKESFPLTVTSAQKNPTAFYLCASSPASGMIGELFFGEGSRLTVL.

The chain combines TRBV12-5 with TRBJ2-3; 9 bases agree with TRBD1. This CDR3 comprises 20 residues. V lost 0 bases and J lost 1; bases outside the gene matches: 14. Germline-derived CDR1 and CDR2 are LGHNT and FRNRAP. CDR3 nucleotide sequence: TGTGCTAGTGGTTTGGTCCCACTTCCGGGACAGGGAAAGTGCACAGATACGCAGTATTTT. Translating it yields CASGLVPLPGQGKCTDTQYF.